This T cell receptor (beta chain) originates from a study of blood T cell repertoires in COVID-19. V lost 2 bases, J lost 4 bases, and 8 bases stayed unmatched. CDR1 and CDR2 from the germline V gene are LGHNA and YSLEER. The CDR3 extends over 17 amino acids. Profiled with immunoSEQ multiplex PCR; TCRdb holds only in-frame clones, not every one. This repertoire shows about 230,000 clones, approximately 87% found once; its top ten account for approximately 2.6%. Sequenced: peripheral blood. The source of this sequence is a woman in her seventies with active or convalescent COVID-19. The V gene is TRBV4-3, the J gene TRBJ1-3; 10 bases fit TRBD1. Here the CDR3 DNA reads TGCGCCAGCAGCCAAACACCGGGACAGGGGACCGGAAACACCATATATTTT. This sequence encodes CASSQTPGQGTGNTIYF.